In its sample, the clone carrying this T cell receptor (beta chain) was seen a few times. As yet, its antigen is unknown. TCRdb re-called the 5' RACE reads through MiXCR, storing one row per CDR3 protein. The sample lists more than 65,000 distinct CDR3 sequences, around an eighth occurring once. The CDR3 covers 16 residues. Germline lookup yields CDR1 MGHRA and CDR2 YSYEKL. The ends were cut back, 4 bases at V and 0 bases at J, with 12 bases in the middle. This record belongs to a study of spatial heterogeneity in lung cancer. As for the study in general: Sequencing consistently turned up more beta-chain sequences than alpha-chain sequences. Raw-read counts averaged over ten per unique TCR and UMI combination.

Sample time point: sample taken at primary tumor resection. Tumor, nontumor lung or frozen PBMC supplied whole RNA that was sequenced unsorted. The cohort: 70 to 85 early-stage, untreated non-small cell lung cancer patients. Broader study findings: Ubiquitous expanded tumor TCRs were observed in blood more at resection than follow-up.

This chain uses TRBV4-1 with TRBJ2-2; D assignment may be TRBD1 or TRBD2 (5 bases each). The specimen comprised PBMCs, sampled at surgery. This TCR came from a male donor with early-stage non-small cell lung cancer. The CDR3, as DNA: TGCGCCAGCAGCCCCCCCGGGGCCCCGAACACCGGGGAGCTGTTTTTT. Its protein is CASSPPGAPNTGELFF.